The following is a T cell receptor (beta chain) sequence with its context. Its antigen remains unidentified. This record comes from a study of monozygotic twins with inflammatory bowel disease. Template-switch reactions added UMIs with a 6-nucleotide sample barcode. Amplification of TCRalpha and TCRbeta cDNA involved two nested PCRs that ran for about 15 and 9 cycles. TCRdb re-called the 5' RACE reads and shows each CDR3 protein once, DNA omitted. This sample contains 300,000 to 400,000 distinct CDR3 sequences. Study-level findings and limits: Resolution of different T cell subtypes was not achieved.

The TCR comes from a human donor with ulcerative colitis or Crohn's disease, or a healthy co-twin of an affected twin (not recorded which). The specimen sequenced was blood.

CDR3 residues: CASSLDFSGYTF. The chain employs TRBV12-3 or TRBV12-4 and TRBJ1-2. The CDR3 consists of 12 residues.